Listed below are T cell receptor beta chains from one sample, sequenced in a study of shared clonotypes between healthy human individuals. TCRdb keeps only in-frame clones here, not all; method: immunoSEQ multiplex PCR. Altogether about 100,000 clones are present, over 65% being singletons, with the ten largest covering about 24%. The sequenced sample was memory CD8+ T cells sorted from blood. The receptors were sampled from a woman aged 25 to 39 in good health. CDR3s include the opening cysteine and the closing phenylalanine or tryptophan. D genes are given only for firm matches. Where a row states a size, it is once, few, many or the class of an expanded clone; other rows omit it.

clone size	V gene	J gene	D gene	CDR3 protein	CDR3 DNA
few	TRBV10-2	TRBJ2-1	TRBD2	CASMPFSGGYNEQFF	TGCGCCAGCATGCCCTTCAGCGGGGGTTACAATGAGCAGTTCTTC
few	TRBV5-6	TRBJ2-7	TRBD1	CASSSWGQGSYEQYF	TGTGCCAGCAGCTCGTGGGGACAGGGCTCCTACGAGCAGTACTTC
once	TRBV18	TRBJ2-2	-	CASPIGGTGELFF	TGTGCCAGCCCTATAGGAGGGACCGGGGAGCTGTTTTTT
-	TRBV5-1	TRBJ2-5	TRBD2	CASSLGAGSGETQYF	TGCGCCAGCAGCTTGGGAGCGGGGAGTGGGGAGACCCAGTACTTC
few	TRBV6-5	TRBJ2-7	-	CASSYSGQASSYEQYF	TGTGCCAGCAGTTACTCGGGGCAGGCCAGCTCCTACGAGCAGTACTTC
-	TRBV6-5	TRBJ1-1	TRBD1	CASSYSLGQGFTEAFF	TGTGCCAGCAGTTACTCCCTTGGACAGGGGTTCACTGAAGCTTTCTTT
-	TRBV19	TRBJ2-1	-	CASSIWAGEGEQFF	TGTGCCAGTAGTATTTGGGCAGGGGAGGGTGAGCAGTTCTTC
-	TRBV6-4	TRBJ2-3	TRBD2	CASSEAGSGGTDTQYF	TGTGCCAGCAGTGAGGCTGGTAGCGGGGGCACAGATACGCAGTATTTT
-	TRBV5-6	TRBJ2-1	TRBD2	CASSFTLAGGPNEQFF	TGTGCCAGCAGCTTTACACTAGCGGGAGGGCCAAATGAGCAGTTCTTC
-	TRBV6-1	TRBJ1-2	TRBD1	CASSEAYRGGRNYGYTF	TGTGCCAGCAGTGAAGCCTACAGGGGAGGACGTAACTATGGCTACACCTTC
-	TRBV19	TRBJ2-3	-	CASRGRWGDTQYF	TGTGCCAGTAGGGGACGGTGGGGAGATACGCAGTATTTT
-	TRBV15	TRBJ2-7	TRBD1	CATSGNQGQGYEQYF	TGTGCCACCAGCGGCAACCAGGGACAGGGGTACGAGCAGTACTTC
once	TRBV7-2	TRBJ2-7	TRBD2	CASSSRAGGPPYEQYF	TGTGCCAGCAGCTCTCGAGCGGGAGGTCCTCCCTACGAGCAGTACTTC
-	TRBV4-1	TRBJ2-7	-	CASSQAGGLPYEQYF	TGCGCCAGCAGCCAAGCCGGGGGACTCCCTTACGAGCAGTACTTC
many	TRBV23-1	TRBJ1-3	-	CASRIHNGGNTIYF	TGCGCCAGCCGGATCCATAACGGAGGAAACACCATATATTTT
once	TRBV2	TRBJ2-7	-	CASCGEKSSYEQYF	TGTGCCAGCTGCGGTGAGAAGTCATCCTACGAGCAGTACTTC
-	TRBV27	TRBJ2-1	-	CASSLTPPRGEQFF	TGTGCCAGCAGTTTAACTCCCCCGCGAGGTGAGCAGTTCTTC
many	TRBV21-1	TRBJ2-1	-	CAATGGAGPYNEQFF	TGTGCCGCCACCGGCGGAGCGGGACCCTACAATGAGCAGTTCTTC
-	TRBV5-6	TRBJ1-3	-	CASSLGSGNTIYF	TGTGCCAGCAGCTTGGGGTCGGGAAACACCATATATTTT
-	TRBV11-2	TRBJ2-7	-	CASSLGQTYEQYF	TGTGCCAGCAGCTTAGGACAGACCTACGAGCAGTACTTC
-	TRBV2	TRBJ2-1	TRBD2	CASSETSKTSGSLDEQFF	TGTGCCAGCAGTGAGACCTCTAAGACTAGCGGGAGCTTGGATGAGCAGTTCTTC
-	TRBV9	TRBJ2-5	TRBD1	CASSYGTGGSETQYF	TGTGCCAGCAGCTATGGGACAGGGGGTTCAGAGACCCAGTACTTC
-	TRBV7-9	TRBJ1-5	TRBD1	CASSFRDRELLSNQPQHF	TGTGCCAGCAGCTTTAGGGACAGAGAACTCCTTAGCAATCAGCCCCAGCATTTT
-	TRBV25-1	TRBJ2-7	-	CASSGQGGGEQYF	TGTGCCAGCAGTGGTCAGGGGGGAGGCGAGCAGTACTTC
few	TRBV6-1	TRBJ2-7	TRBD1	CASSTQQGSYEQYF	TGTGCCAGCAGTACCCAACAGGGGAGCTACGAGCAGTACTTC
-	TRBV27	TRBJ2-5	-	CASKVWVMGETQYF	TGTGCCAGCAAGGTCTGGGTCATGGGTGAGACCCAGTACTTC
few	TRBV29-1	TRBJ2-7	TRBD1	CSVAQGEDDEQYF	TGCAGCGTCGCACAGGGGGAAGACGACGAGCAGTACTTC
-	TRBV5-5	TRBJ2-7	-	CASSPNSPKREQYF	TGTGCCAGCAGCCCAAACTCACCGAAAAGGGAGCAGTACTTC
many	TRBV6-1	TRBJ1-5	-	CASSEGPGSNQPQHF	TGTGCCAGCAGTGAAGGCCCGGGGAGCAATCAGCCCCAGCATTTT
few	TRBV7-2	TRBJ1-3	TRBD1	CASSQQKTGGGYTIYF	TGTGCCAGCAGCCAACAAAAGACAGGGGGCGGGTACACCATATATTTT
-	TRBV5-6	TRBJ2-2	-	CASSFSLGVSGELFF	TGTGCCAGCAGCTTTTCTTTAGGGGTCTCCGGGGAGCTGTTTTTT
many	TRBV6-4	TRBJ1-1	TRBD1	CASSAEPGTGNTEAFF	TGTGCCAGCAGTGCCGAACCCGGGACAGGGAACACTGAAGCTTTCTTT
-	TRBV19	TRBJ2-5	TRBD1	CASSNPRDREETQYF	TGTGCCAGTAGTAACCCGCGCGACAGGGAAGAGACCCAGTACTTC
-	TRBV19	TRBJ2-6	-	CASTAAHSGANVLTF	TGTGCCAGTACCGCCGCACACTCTGGGGCCAACGTCCTGACTTTC
-	TRBV4-1	TRBJ2-6	-	CASSQDRGSGANVLTF	TGCGCCAGCAGCCAAGATCGAGGTTCTGGGGCCAACGTCCTGACTTTC
-	TRBV7-8	TRBJ1-5	-	CASSLRSTDNHRPQHF	TGTGCCAGCAGCTTACGGTCCACAGACAATCATCGGCCCCAGCATTTT
many	TRBV7-8	TRBJ1-2	-	CASSLGGTGYGYTF	TGTGCCAGCAGCTTAGGGGGCACGGGCTATGGCTACACCTTC
-	TRBV7-9	TRBJ1-1	-	CASSLVGSFEAFF	TGTGCCAGCAGCTTAGTTGGATCTTTTGAAGCTTTCTTT
-	TRBV19	TRBJ2-7	TRBD1	CASRRTGVNEQYF	TGTGCCAGTAGGAGGACAGGGGTAAACGAGCAGTACTTC
-	TRBV6-4	TRBJ2-7	-	CASSWASSYEQYF	TGTGCCAGCAGTTGGGCTAGCTCCTACGAGCAGTACTTC
-	TRBV4-1	TRBJ1-6	TRBD1	CASSRGDRGPYNSPLHF	TGCGCCAGCAGCCGGGGGGACAGGGGGCCCTATAATTCACCCCTCCACTTT
-	TRBV25-1	TRBJ2-4	-	CASRAPGEKNIQYF	TGTGCCAGCAGGGCCCCAGGGGAGAAAAACATTCAGTACTTC
-	TRBV16	TRBJ2-4	-	CASSQEQAMKNIQYF	TGTGCCAGCAGCCAAGAACAGGCGATGAAAAACATTCAGTACTTC
-	TRBV5-1	TRBJ2-3	-	CASSFMWGSSDTQYF	TGCGCCAGCAGCTTCATGTGGGGATCGTCAGATACGCAGTATTTT
-	TRBV30	TRBJ1-5	-	CAWSVVRGNQPQHF	TGTGCCTGGAGTGTGGTCAGGGGTAATCAGCCCCAGCATTTT
few	TRBV25-1	TRBJ2-7	TRBD2	CASSESPAGTTIYEQYF	TGTGCCAGCAGTGAATCCCCGGCCGGGACTACCATTTACGAGCAGTACTTC
-	TRBV2	TRBJ2-7	TRBD2	CASSTGLAGSYEQYF	TGTGCCAGCAGTACTGGACTAGCGGGATCCTACGAGCAGTACTTC
-	TRBV6-4	TRBJ2-3	-	CASSRDTSTDTQYF	TGTGCCAGCAGCCGGGACACTTCCACAGATACACAGTATTTT
-	TRBV11-1	TRBJ1-1	-	CASSFQGGGTEAFF	TGTGCCAGCAGCTTTCAGGGAGGTGGCACTGAAGCTTTCTTT
-	TRBV28	TRBJ1-1	-	CASSLNSWGSVMNTEAFF	TGTGCCAGCAGTTTAAATAGCTGGGGGTCCGTCATGAACACTGAAGCTTTCTTT
-	TRBV11-2	TRBJ2-2	-	CASSLASGELFF	TGTGCCAGCAGCTTAGCATCCGGGGAGCTGTTTTTT
-	TRBV11-2	TRBJ1-2	-	CASSLVLGGYTF	TGTGCCAGCAGCTTAGTTTTAGGGGGCTACACCTTC